This T cell receptor beta chain appears in the sequencing data of a study of STAT5B mutations in CD4+ large granular lymphocyte leukemia. The study's findings and limits: No patients shared main leukemic clonotypes, though about 25% appeared at low frequency elsewhere. Without HLA matching, higher CD4+ than CD8+ T-LGLL clonality could reflect small sample size.

Clones were sequenced by immunoSEQ multiplex PCR, and TCRdb holds only the in-frame ones, with some missing. The sample includes around 30,000 clones, around 81% of them seen just once. Buffy coats from healthy blood donors served as controls. Of note for this clone: Its antigen remains unidentified.

Specimen: CD4+ T cells from blood buffy coats. This TCR derives from a human donor in good health.

The CDR3 loop is CASTLGTVDDSPLHF. The CDR3, as DNA: TGTGCCAGCACCCTCGGGACCGTGGATGATTCACCCCTCCACTTT. The chain has TRBV7-9 and TRBJ1-6; TRBD1 is a possible D gene (5 bases). CDR3 size: 15 residues. Germline V gene sequence: CDR1 SEHNR, CDR2 FQNEAQ (reference sequence). The ends were cut back, 7 bases at V and 8 bases at J, with 18 bases in the middle.